Detailed here is one TCR beta chain. The antigen is not known. This sample was included in a study of cytomegalovirus exposure and HLA in healthy donors. Looking at the study overall: Approximately 77 million unique TCRs from HLA-typed donors were held in an early release of data.

Study-level points and caveats: Productive rates of about 87% or about 30% were seen for most TCR beta V segments in an earlier analysis. Across HLA loci, a later analysis found differing TCR association rates, with DRB1 most and HLA-C fewest.

Researchers ran the PCR with 60 Vbeta and 13 Jbeta primers. Assay used: immunoSEQ multiplex PCR; TCRdb lists only in-frame clones, some missing. The sample consists of around 170,000 clones, around 80% of them appearing once. CDR3 length: 16 residues. The J segment lost 2 bases and the V segment lost 0 bases, leaving 4 bases of the junction unmatched. Germline CDR1 and CDR2: SGDLS and YYNGEE. Healthy donors of bone marrow made up the group. The chain is built from TRBV9 and TRBJ2-3; TRBD2 aligns across 9 bases. The specimen was PBMCs. The TCR was taken from a girl aged 10-17 years in good health and CMV-seropositive. The CDR3 region has the DNA TGTGCCAGCAGCGTAGGGGCTAGCGGGATCACAGATACGCAGTATTTT. Its protein is CASSVGASGITDTQYF.